The 30 T cell receptor beta chains listed next were all sequenced from one sample in a study of CD8 T cells in Susac syndrome. The authors reverse transcribed roughly 0.5 to 1 ug RNA with random hexamers. A single record per CDR3 protein comes from TCRdb applying MiXCR to the immunoSEQ multiplex PCR reads. The sample consists of under 150,000 distinct CDR3 sequences, roughly 94% of them appearing once. Sequencing was done on a sample of CD4+ T cells from PBMCs. The origin of the receptors is a human donor with Susac syndrome.

The chain couples TRBV29-1 to TRBJ1-1; D gene ambiguous. Germline V gives CDR1 SQVTM, CDR2 ANQGSEA. V dropped 3 bases and J dropped 5 bases, with 10 bases sitting between them. The CDR3 contains 12 residues. The CDR3 spells CSVDRASTEAFF. The CDR3 DNA sequence: TGCAGCGTTGATAGGGCCAGTACTGAAGCTTTCTTT.

The chain carries TRBV20-1 and TRBJ1-5; unclear D gene. CDR3 size: 12 residues. Germline loops: CDR1 DFQATT, CDR2 SNEGSKA (reference sequence). V dropped 3 bases and J dropped 6 bases, with 9 bases sitting between them. CDR3 DNA sequence: TGCAGTGCTAGCGTGTGGGGTCAGCCCCAGCATTTT. Amino acids: CSASVWGQPQHF.

The chain employs TRBV20-1 and TRBJ2-1, with D perhaps TRBD1 or TRBD2 (6 bases each). The CDR3 is 15 residues long. The germline gives CDR1 DFQATT, CDR2 SNEGSKA (reference sequence). The V gene lost 0 bases and the J gene lost 5 bases, with 14 bases spanning the gap. The CDR3 loop is CSARDGGRMNNEQFF. The CDR3 coding sequence is TGCAGTGCTAGAGATGGGGGGCGAATGAACAATGAGCAGTTCTTC.

The chain has TRBV5-1 and TRBJ1-1, with TRBD1 matching 9 bases. CDR1 and CDR2 from the germline V gene are SGHRS and YFSETQ. CDR3 size: 16 residues. The ends lost 2 bases at V and 1 base at J; junction bases unmatched: 6. CDR3 residues: CASSLGQGISNTEAFF. CDR3 bases: TGCGCCAGCAGCTTAGGACAGGGGATTTCGAACACTGAAGCTTTCTTT.

This clonotype was found once. The rearrangement uses TRBV7-9 and TRBJ1-5; D remains ambiguous. Germline lookup yields CDR1 SEHNR and CDR2 FQNEAQ (reference sequence). The CDR3 extends over 12 amino acids. The ends were cut back, 3 bases at V and 6 bases at J, with 6 bases in the middle. The CDR3 bases are TGTGCCAGCAGCTTTGATTTTCAGCCCCAGCATTTT. Its protein product is CASSFDFQPQHF.

The rearrangement joins TRBV20-1 to TRBJ2-1; D is uncertain. The V end was cut by 7 bases, the J end by 0 bases, with 10 bases between. The CDR3 is 13 amino acids. CDR1 and CDR2 (germline): DFQATT, SNEGSKA (reference sequence). The CDR3 sequence is CSVRRPSYNEQFF. CDR3 DNA: TGCAGTGTGCGGAGACCCTCCTACAATGAGCAGTTCTTC.

The rearrangement uses TRBV3-1 and TRBJ1-1, with D perhaps matching TRBD1 (5 bases). The CDR3 has 16 residues. V lost 0 bases, J lost 0 bases, and 11 bases lay in between. From germline, CDR1 is LGHDT and CDR2 YNNKEL (reference sequence). CDR3 nucleotides: TGTGCCAGCAGCCAAGATAGAGGGACGGTGAACACTGAAGCTTTCTTT. The encoded protein is CASSQDRGTVNTEAFF.

The DNA of the CDR3 is TGTGCCTGGAGTGTACATTCAGCGGGAGTAGGAAATGAGCAGTTCTTC. Amino acids: CAWSVHSAGVGNEQFF. The gene calls are TRBV30 and TRBJ2-1, with 8 positions matching TRBD2. The CDR3 contains 16 residues. After removal of 0 bases from V and 7 bases from J, the junction contained 11 bases not matched to a gene. Germline CDR1 reads GTSNPN; CDR2 reads SVGIG (reference sequence).

The chain recombines TRBV7-2 with TRBJ2-3; D is uncertain. V was shortened by 2 bases and J by 4 bases, with 13 bases between the two germline ends. This CDR3 is 15 amino acids long. The V gene's germline CDR1 is SGHTA and CDR2 FQGNSA. CDR3 protein: CASSLSSSNPDTQYF. The CDR3 bases are TGTGCCAGCAGCTTAAGTAGCTCGAACCCAGATACGCAGTATTTT.

V and J are TRBV4-2 and TRBJ1-1, with D maybe TRBD1 (6 bases). The CDR3 is 14 amino acids. V gave up 6 bases and J gave up 1 base, with 12 bases separating them. CDR1 and CDR2 from the germline V gene are LGHNA and YNFKEQ. The CDR3 region has the DNA TGTGCCAGCAGTTCCGGACAGAAGAACACTGAAGCTTTCTTT. It translates to CASSSGQKNTEAFF.

This chain uses TRBV11-2 with TRBJ2-7; D not resolved. CDR3 length: 13 amino acids. The germline gives CDR1 SGHAT, CDR2 FQNNGV. V was shortened by 4 bases and J by 1 base, with 8 bases between the two germline ends. Written as DNA, the CDR3 is TGTGCCAGCAGCTCCGACTCGTCCTACGAGCAGTACTTC. Translation: CASSSDSSYEQYF.

The chain uses TRBV10-3 and TRBJ2-3; no definite D call. The germline V and J ends were trimmed by 4 bases and 0 bases, with 5 bases remaining between them. The germline gives CDR1 ENHRY, CDR2 SYGVKD. The CDR3 contains 13 residues. The CDR3 is CAISAYSTDTQYF. The CDR3 region has the DNA TGTGCCATCAGTGCCTACAGCACAGATACGCAGTATTTT.

V gene TRBV20-1 combines with J gene TRBJ2-7; a weak D match, TRBD2 (6 bases). The CDR3 runs to 15 residues. CDR1 is DFQATT, CDR2 SNEGSKA, per germline (reference sequence). With 0 bases removed from V and 4 bases from J, the gap between germline ends came to 16 bases. The CDR3 reads CSARDLASELYEQYF. As DNA, the CDR3 is TGCAGTGCTAGAGATTTGGCTAGCGAATTGTACGAGCAGTACTTC.

V is TRBV5-4 and J is TRBJ2-1; maybe TRBD2 (6 bases). V lost 4 bases and J lost 7, with 21 bases in between. CDR1 is SGHNT and CDR2 is YYREEE in the germline V gene (reference sequence). The CDR3 loop spans 16 amino acids. The CDR3 DNA sequence: TGTGCCAGCAGCCCCGGGGCCGGGACTTTTCAAAATGAGCAGTTCTTC. It encodes CASSPGAGTFQNEQFF.

The V call is TRBV30, the J call TRBJ2-5, with D possibly being TRBD2 (5 bases). The V end lost 5 bases, the J end lost 4 bases, and 14 bases lay between the germline ends. Germline V gene lookup returns CDR1 GTSNPN and CDR2 SVGIG (reference sequence). This CDR3 is built from 13 residues. The CDR3 reads CAWDGLAGETQYF. CDR3 in DNA: TGTGCCTGGGACGGGCTGGCGGGAGAGACCCAGTACTTC.

The rearrangement joins TRBV20-1 to TRBJ2-3; 10 bases agree with TRBD2. This CDR3 contains 12 residues. The germline CDR1 and CDR2 sequences are DFQATT and SNEGSKA (reference sequence). V was clipped by 6 bases and J by 8 bases; unmatched bases: 5. CDR3 amino acids: CSAQRLAGTQYF. In DNA, the CDR3 is TGCAGTGCACAACGACTAGCGGGTACGCAGTATTTT.

The chain has TRBV4-3 and TRBJ1-4; possibly TRBD1 for D (6 bases). Germline lookup yields CDR1 LGHNA and CDR2 YSLEER. This CDR3 is built from 15 residues. V was clipped by 4 bases and J by 7 bases, with 16 bases between them. Written as DNA, the CDR3 is TGCGCCAGCAGCCCGCGGGGAGGGGGATTTGAAAAACTGTTTTTT. The encoded protein is CASSPRGGGFEKLFF.

The J gene is TRBJ2-7, the V gene TRBV12-3 or TRBV12-4, with TRBD1 matching over 10 bases. Trimming removed 5 bases from V and 7 bases from J; junction bases left unmatched: 5. This CDR3 region has 13 residues. CDR3 DNA sequence: TGTGCCAGCAGTCGGACAGGGGGGAGGGAGCAGTACTTC. Translation gives CASSRTGGREQYF.

The count of this clonotype is one. The gene calls are TRBV5-4 and TRBJ1-1, with D possibly being TRBD1 (6 bases). Trimming took off 0 bases at V and 3 bases at J, with 18 bases between the two ends. In germline, CDR1 is SGHNT, CDR2 YYREEE (reference sequence). The CDR3 covers 17 residues. CDR3 DNA: TGTGCCAGCAGCTTGGTTCTGGGGGGCGGCCTCTACACTGAAGCTTTCTTT. Its protein product is CASSLVLGGGLYTEAFF. Looking up the rest from reference TRBV5-4 and TRBJ1-1 gives the full variable domain: ETGVTQSPTHLIKTRGQQVTLRCSSQSGHNTVSWYQQALGQGPQFIFQYYREEENGRGNFPPRFSGLQFPNYSSELNVNALELDDSALYLCASSLVLGGGLYTEAFFGQGTRLTVV.

The chain uses TRBV30 and TRBJ2-5, with 10 bases aligning to TRBD2. The germline gives CDR1 GTSNPN, CDR2 SVGIG (reference sequence). V shed 3 bases and J 5 bases; nucleotides not matched to a gene: 6. This CDR3 has 14 residues. CDR3 bases: TGTGCCTGGAGGCTAGCGGGAGCGGGGGAGACCCAGTACTTC. It yields the protein CAWRLAGAGETQYF. The full variable domain, rest sourced from reference TRBV30 and TRBJ2-5, is SQTIHQWPATLVQPVGSPLSLECTVEGTSNPNLYWYRQAAGRGLQLLFYSVGIGQISSEVPQNLSASRPQDRQFILSSKKLLLSDSGFYLCAWRLAGAGETQYFGPGTRLLVL.

The chain couples TRBV12-3 or TRBV12-4 to TRBJ1-2; 7 nucleotides line up with TRBD1. This CDR3 spans 14 amino acids. J gave up 7 bases and V 3 bases, and 8 bases lay outside the gene matches. CDR3: CASSFSQGVGGYTF. The CDR3 DNA reads TGTGCCAGCAGTTTTTCCCAGGGGGTAGGTGGCTACACCTTC.

This chain uses TRBV29-1 with TRBJ1-2; 7 bases agree with TRBD1. Losses at the gene ends were 3 bases for V and 7 bases for J; bases not matched to a gene: 11. CDR1 and CDR2 from the germline V gene are SQVTM and ANQGSEA. The CDR3 loop spans 14 amino acids. The chain's CDR3 is CSVDFSRGQGGYTF. In nucleotides, the CDR3 is TGCAGCGTTGACTTCTCGAGGGGGCAGGGTGGCTACACCTTC.

The chain couples TRBV5-1 to TRBJ2-1, with 7 bases lining up with TRBD1. The CDR3 has 16 amino acids. Germline V gene lookup returns CDR1 SGHRS and CDR2 YFSETQ. V was pared by 3 bases and J by 3 bases, with 9 bases of the junction left unmatched. The DNA for the CDR3 is TGCGCCAGCAGCTCCCGTAGGGGACAGAACTACAATGAGCAGTTCTTC. Translated: CASSSRRGQNYNEQFF.

V is TRBV12-5 and J is TRBJ2-2; TRBD2 agrees at 9 bases. Germline loops: CDR1 LGHNT, CDR2 FRNRAP. The CDR3 runs to 15 residues. Unmatched junction bases numbered 8, after V lost 6 bases and J lost 6 bases. The CDR3 sequence is CASGLGTSLPGELFF. The CDR3 DNA is TGTGCTAGTGGGCTTGGGACTAGCTTACCCGGGGAGCTGTTTTTT.

This clonotype was seen once. The rearrangement uses TRBV25-1 and TRBJ2-1; 7 nucleotides align to TRBD2. Per germline, CDR1 MGHDK and CDR2 SYGVNS. The CDR3 spans 19 residues. V shed 3 bases, J shed 2 bases, and the junction held 16 bases outside the gene matches. CDR3 DNA: TGTGCCAGCAGTGATGACGTGGGAGGGGCCGGGACGACCTACAATGAGCAGTTCTTC. It translates to CASSDDVGGAGTTYNEQFF. Drawing the rest from reference TRBV25-1 and TRBJ2-1, the complete variable domain is EADIYQTPRYLVIGTGKKITLECSQTMGHDKMYWYQQDPGMELHLIHYSYGVNSTEKGDLSSESTVSRIRTEHFPLTLESARPSHTSQYLCASSDDVGGAGTTYNEQFFGPGTRLTVL.

This clonotype was seen once. This chain uses TRBV4-1 with TRBJ1-5, with D hard to call. The CDR3 spans 14 residues. Germline loops: CDR1 MGHRA, CDR2 YSYEKL. V was pared by 8 bases and J by 2 bases, with 13 bases between. CDR3 region: CASGEGLGNQPQHF. CDR3 sequence (DNA): TGCGCCAGCGGGGAGGGATTGGGCAATCAGCCCCAGCATTTT.

This rearrangement joins TRBV24-1 to TRBJ1-1; D is ambiguous. The germline V gene has CDR1 KGHDR and CDR2 SFDVKD. V was pared by 5 bases and J by 1 base, with 10 bases between. The CDR3 is 14 residues long. The CDR3: CATSGNSSNTEAFF. The CDR3 region has the DNA TGTGCCACCAGTGGGAACAGCTCGAACACTGAAGCTTTCTTT.

The V gene is TRBV12-3 or TRBV12-4, the J gene TRBJ1-1; unclear D gene. The CDR3 extends over 14 amino acids. V was pared by 2 bases and J by 0 bases, with 7 bases between. The CDR3 DNA sequence: TGTGCCAGCAGTTTAAACAGCTTGAACACTGAAGCTTTCTTT. It specifies CASSLNSLNTEAFF.

The chain uses TRBV6-5 and TRBJ2-3, with 9 nucleotides matching TRBD2. V trimming: 6 bases; J trimming: 3 bases; junction bases outside the gene matches: 7. The germline gives CDR1 MNHEY, CDR2 SVGAGI. This CDR3 contains 15 residues. The CDR3 spells CASSSPSGITDTQYF. CDR3 nucleotides: TGTGCCAGCAGCAGCCCTAGCGGGATAACAGATACGCAGTATTTT.

The CDR3 bases are TGTGCCAGCAGTTATCTAGGCGCCGGGACCCAGTACTTC. This sequence encodes CASSYLGAGTQYF. The chain uses TRBV6-5 and TRBJ2-5; no firm D call. CDR3 length: 13 amino acids. From germline, CDR1 is MNHEY and CDR2 SVGAGI. V was trimmed by 3 bases and J by 7 bases, leaving 12 bases between them.